These 14 T cell receptor beta chains originate from one sample sequenced in a study of CD8 T cells in Susac syndrome. It was with random hexamers that about 0.45 to 1 ug RNA was reverse transcribed. Each CDR3 protein gets one entry after TCRdb re-called the immunoSEQ multiplex PCR reads with MiXCR. The sample carries about 160,000 distinct CDR3 sequences, approximately 90% recorded once. The sequencing sample was made of CD4+ T cells from PBMCs. The origin of the receptors is a human donor in good health.

The chain links TRBV2 to TRBJ2-5, with 12 bases fitting TRBD1. Germline lookup yields CDR1 SNHLY and CDR2 FYNNEI. The V gene end was trimmed by 6 bases and the J gene end by 5 bases; junction bases not matched to a gene: 10. The CDR3 covers 16 residues. The CDR3 DNA reads as TGTGCCAGCAGCGGGGGGACAGGGGGCCGGTCGGAGACCCAGTACTTC. Translation: CASSGGTGGRSETQYF.

The V call is TRBV6-1, the J call TRBJ1-4; D is unresolved. The CDR3 covers 13 residues. Germline CDR1 and CDR2: MNHNS and SASEGT. Trimming removed 1 base from V and 7 bases from J, with 7 bases in between. CDR3 bases: TGTGCCAGCAGTGAAGGAATTCTTGAAAAACTGTTTTTT. This sequence encodes CASSEGILEKLFF.

The gene calls are TRBV19 and TRBJ1-2; no clear D gene. The germline CDR1 and CDR2 sequences are LNHDA and SQIVND (reference sequence). This CDR3 has 12 amino acids. The V end lost 7 bases, the J end lost 4 bases, and 10 bases lay between the germline ends. In DNA, the CDR3 is TGTGCCAGTAACGCACGGTCCTATGGCTACACCTTC. It yields the protein CASNARSYGYTF.

The genes are TRBV4-1 and TRBJ2-4; tentatively, D is TRBD1 (5 bases). The CDR3 has 14 residues. Germline V gene lookup returns CDR1 MGHRA and CDR2 YSYEKL. The V gene lost 4 bases and the J gene lost 5 bases, with 12 bases spanning the gap. The DNA for the CDR3 is TGCGCCAGCAGCCCGGCGCAGGGCCAAAACATTCAGTACTTC. Residues: CASSPAQGQNIQYF.

In DNA form, the CDR3 reads TGTGCCAGCAGCCCGGGACAGACCAGAGAAAAACTGTTTTTT. This translates into CASSPGQTREKLFF. The chain combines TRBV28 with TRBJ1-4; 7 nucleotides line up with TRBD1. Germline V lookup: CDR1 MDHEN, CDR2 SYDVKM. V shed 6 bases and J 8 bases; nucleotides not matched to a gene: 9. The CDR3 has 14 residues.

The V call is TRBV27, the J call TRBJ2-7; weak D call: TRBD1 (5 bases). CDR1 is MNHEY and CDR2 is SMNVEV in the germline V gene (reference sequence). CDR3 length: 14 amino acids. Trimming cost V 3 bases and J 4 bases, with 13 bases left between them. CDR3 sequence: CASSFVREGYEQYF. In nucleotides, the CDR3 is TGTGCCAGCAGTTTCGTCAGGGAAGGGTACGAGCAGTACTTC.

The chain joins TRBV24-1 to TRBJ2-2; TRBD1 is a possible D gene (6 bases). The CDR3 runs to 18 residues. The V end was cut by 7 bases, the J end by 0 bases, with 20 bases between. Per germline, CDR1 KGHDR and CDR2 SFDVKD. CDR3: CATSEDGQHTTNTGELFF. The CDR3 bases are TGTGCCACCAGCGAGGACGGACAGCACACAACGAACACCGGGGAGCTGTTTTTT.

The chain combines TRBV7-9 with TRBJ1-2, with no clear D. Germline V gene lookup returns CDR1 SEHNR and CDR2 FQNEAQ (reference sequence). Deletions cut 9 bases from V and 4 bases from J, with 6 bases between. The CDR3 is 10 amino acids. As DNA, the CDR3 is TGTGCCAGTGCCGGCTATGGCTACACCTTC. It yields the protein CASAGYGYTF.

The genes are TRBV28 and TRBJ2-7; 7 nucleotides agree with TRBD2. Germline CDR1 and CDR2: MDHEN and SYDVKM. V trimming: 2 bases; J trimming: 4 bases; junction bases outside the gene matches: 11. The CDR3 is 16 amino acids. CDR3 nucleotide sequence: TGTGCCAGCAGTTTAGCCTCTTGGCGGGGGTCGTACGAGCAGTACTTC. This gives the protein CASSLASWRGSYEQYF.

The chain combines TRBV10-1 with TRBJ2-5; no clear D. Trimming stripped 5 bases from V and 2 bases from J, with 9 bases between. Germline V lookup: CDR1 WNHNN, CDR2 SYGVQD (reference sequence). This CDR3 has 13 residues. The CDR3 loop reads CASSSIEQETQYF. CDR3 nucleotides: TGCGCCAGCAGTTCTATAGAACAAGAGACCCAGTACTTC.

This clonotype was counted once. The chain combines TRBV19 with TRBJ2-5; D may be TRBD2 (5 bases). This CDR3 comprises 14 residues. V was cut by 5 bases and J by 1 base, with 11 bases left in between. Germline V gene sequence: CDR1 LNHDA, CDR2 SQIVND (reference sequence). DNA of the CDR3: TGTGCCAGTAGTTACAGAGGGTCCCAAGAGACCCAGTACTTC. Protein: CASSYRGSQETQYF. The full variable domain, its missing parts supplied by reference TRBV19 and TRBJ2-5, is DGGITQSPKYLFRKEGQNVTLSCEQNLNHDAMYWYRQDPGQGLRLIYYSQIVNDFQKGDIAEGYSVSREKKESFPLTVTSAQKNPTAFYLCASSYRGSQETQYFGPGTRLLVL.

The chain recombines TRBV12-3 or TRBV12-4 with TRBJ1-5; no reliable D call. This CDR3 is 13 amino acids long. V was trimmed by 3 bases and J by 3 bases, leaving 6 bases between them. Here the CDR3 reads CASSLVPNQPQHF. CDR3 in DNA: TGTGCCAGCAGTTTGGTCCCCAATCAGCCCCAGCATTTT.

CDR3 coding DNA: TGTGCCAGCCAAGCTCTACAAGGCTGGGGAAACACCATATATTTT. Encoded protein: CASQALQGWGNTIYF. This rearrangement joins TRBV6-1 to TRBJ1-3; D not resolved. The CDR3 is 15 amino acids. Germline-derived CDR1 and CDR2 are MNHNS and SASEGT. Trimming stripped 8 bases from V and 4 bases from J, with 18 bases between.

The chain is built from TRBV2 and TRBJ2-7; tentative D call: TRBD1 (6 bases). CDR3 length equals 12 residues. The germline gives CDR1 SNHLY, CDR2 FYNNEI. V dropped 5 bases and J dropped 5 bases, with 10 bases sitting between them. The DNA for the CDR3 is TGTGCCAGCAGTAAGGACAGCCACGAGCAGTACTTC. Its translation is CASSKDSHEQYF. Based on the CDR3 plus reference TRBV2 and TRBJ2-7, the full variable domain is EPEVTQTPSHQVTQMGQEVILRCVPISNHLYFYWYRQILGQKVEFLVSFYNNEISEKSEIFDDQFSVERPDGSNFTLKIRSTKLEDSAMYFCASSKDSHEQYFGPGTRLTVT.